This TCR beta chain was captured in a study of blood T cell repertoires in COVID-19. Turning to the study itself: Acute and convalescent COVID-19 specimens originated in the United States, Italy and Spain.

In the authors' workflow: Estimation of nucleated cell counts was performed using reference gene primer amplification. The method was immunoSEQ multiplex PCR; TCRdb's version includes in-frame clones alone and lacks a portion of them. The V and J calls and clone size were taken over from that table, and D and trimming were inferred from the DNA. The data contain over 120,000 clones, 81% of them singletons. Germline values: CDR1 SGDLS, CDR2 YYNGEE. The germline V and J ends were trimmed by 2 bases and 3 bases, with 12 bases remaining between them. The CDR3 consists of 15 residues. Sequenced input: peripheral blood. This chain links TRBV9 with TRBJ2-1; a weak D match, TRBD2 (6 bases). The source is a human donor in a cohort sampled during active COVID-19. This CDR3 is CASSVPAGRYNEQFF. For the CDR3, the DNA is TGTGCCAGCAGCGTTCCAGCGGGCCGCTACAATGAGCAGTTCTTC.